This record concerns one T cell receptor (beta chain) sequence. The antigen is undetermined. Time point indicated: week 11, during vaccination. The vaccine gave 300 ug of a 20-mer mutant IDH1 peptide subcutaneously per dose. This CDR3 comprises 15 residues. Germline CDR1 MNHEY, CDR2 SMNVEV (reference sequence). Trimming stripped 6 bases from V and 3 bases from J, with 17 bases between. The data are from a study of a mutant IDH1 vaccine in newly diagnosed glioma. TCRdb's table, derived via immunoSEQ multiplex PCR, lists solely in-frame clones and lacks some. Here the sample spans about 110,000 clones, 90% being singletons.

The chain combines TRBV27 with TRBJ1-1; D possibly corresponds to TRBD1 (6 bases). The receptor was isolated from a woman between 45 and 60 years old with glioma. This specimen consisted of PBMCs, obtained from a glioma patient whose treatment included an IDH1 peptide vaccine. The DNA of the CDR3 is TGTGCCAGCAGACTATACCCTCAGGGGTACACTGAAGCTTTCTTT. As protein: CASRLYPQGYTEAFF.